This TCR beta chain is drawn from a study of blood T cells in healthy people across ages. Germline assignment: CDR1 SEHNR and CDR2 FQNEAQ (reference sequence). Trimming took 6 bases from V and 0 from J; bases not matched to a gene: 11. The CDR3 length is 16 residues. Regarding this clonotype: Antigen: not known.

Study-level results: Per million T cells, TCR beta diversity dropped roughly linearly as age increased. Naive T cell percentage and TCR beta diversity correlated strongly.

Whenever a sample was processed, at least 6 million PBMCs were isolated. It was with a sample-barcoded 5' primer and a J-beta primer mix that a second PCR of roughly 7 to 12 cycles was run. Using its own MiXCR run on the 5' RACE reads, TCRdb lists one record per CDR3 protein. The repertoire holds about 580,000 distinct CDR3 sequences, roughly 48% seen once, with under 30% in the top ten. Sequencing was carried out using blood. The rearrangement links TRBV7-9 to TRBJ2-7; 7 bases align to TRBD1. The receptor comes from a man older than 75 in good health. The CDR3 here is CASRPDRSQSSYEQYF. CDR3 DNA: TGTGCCAGCAGACCGGACAGGTCCCAGAGCTCCTACGAGCAGTACTTC.